This record concerns one T cell receptor beta chain sequence. This entry is derived from a study of shared clonotypes between healthy human individuals. The CDR3 spans 15 residues. Unmatched junction bases numbered 9, after V lost 3 bases and J lost 7 bases. Germline V gene data show CDR1 as KGHSH and CDR2 as LQKENI. Here immunoSEQ multiplex PCR was the method, and the copy in TCRdb shows in-frame clones only, minus some. The table has hundreds of thousands of clones, roughly 97% seen once. The sequence was obtained from a woman aged 25-40 years in good health. The chain couples TRBV18 to TRBJ2-1; 7 bases fit TRBD2. The sample consisted of naive CD4+ T cells sorted from blood. Documented subset: CD45RA+ positively selected. CDR3 loop: CASSPGTTSVNEQFF. The CDR3 DNA reads as TGTGCCAGCTCACCGGGGACCACTAGCGTGAATGAGCAGTTCTTC.